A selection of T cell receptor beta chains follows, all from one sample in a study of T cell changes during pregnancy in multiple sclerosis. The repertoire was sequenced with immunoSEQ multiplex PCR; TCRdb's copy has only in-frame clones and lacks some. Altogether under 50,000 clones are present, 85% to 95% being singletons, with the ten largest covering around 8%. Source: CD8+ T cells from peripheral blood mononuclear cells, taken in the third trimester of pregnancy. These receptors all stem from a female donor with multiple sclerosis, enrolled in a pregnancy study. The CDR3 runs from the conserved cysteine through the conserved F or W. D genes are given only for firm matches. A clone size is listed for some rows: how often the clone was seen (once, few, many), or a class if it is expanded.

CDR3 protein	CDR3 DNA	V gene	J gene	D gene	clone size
CASSGKQGLRTEAFF	TGCGCCAGCAGCGGAAAACAGGGGCTACGCACTGAAGCTTTCTTT	TRBV5-1	TRBJ1-1	TRBD1	-
CASSVAAGGTDTQYF	TGTGCCAGCAGTGTTGCGGCGGGGGGCACAGATACGCAGTATTTT	TRBV6-1	TRBJ2-3	TRBD2	once
CASNGGIGYEQYF	TGTGCCAGCAATGGGGGGATAGGGTACGAGCAGTACTTC	TRBV6-1	TRBJ2-7	-	-
CASSPSTANSPLHF	TGTGCCAGCAGTCCGTCGACAGCTAATTCACCCCTCCACTTT	TRBV27	TRBJ1-6	-	-
CASTTPESSYEQYF	TGTGCCAGCACTACCCCGGAGAGCTCCTACGAGCAGTACTTC	TRBV2	TRBJ2-7	-	-
CASTAPSSGGLTDTQYF	TGTGCCAGCACCGCCCCTTCTAGCGGGGGGCTCACAGATACGCAGTATTTT	TRBV2	TRBJ2-3	TRBD2	-
CASSPPLPRGGPRVTDTQYF	TGCGCCAGCAGCCCGCCCCTCCCGCGGGGGGGCCCGAGGGTCACAGATACGCAGTATTTT	TRBV5-1	TRBJ2-3	TRBD2	-
CASSLGGTGELFF	TGTGCCAGCAGCTTAGGAGGGACCGGGGAGCTGTTTTTT	TRBV7-3	TRBJ2-2	-	-
CASSFSQGAEKLFF	TGTGCCAGCAGTTTTAGCCAGGGGGCTGAAAAACTGTTTTTT	TRBV27	TRBJ1-4	TRBD1	-
CASTFGGGGYTEAFF	TGTGCCAGTACATTCGGAGGGGGCGGGTACACTGAAGCTTTCTTT	TRBV19	TRBJ1-1	TRBD1	-
CASSFSWPEQFF	TGTGCCAGCAGCTTTAGCTGGCCTGAGCAGTTCTTC	TRBV7-2	TRBJ2-1	-	-
CASSPPGQGGNTIYF	TGTGCCAGCAGTCCCCCCGGACAGGGAGGGAACACCATATATTTT	TRBV4-2	TRBJ1-3	TRBD1	-
CASNPRTGWGDGYTF	TGTGCCAGCAACCCTCGGACAGGGTGGGGAGATGGCTACACCTTC	TRBV27	TRBJ1-2	TRBD1	-
CASSDGGTDTQYF	TGTGCCAGCAGTGACGGGGGCACAGATACGCAGTATTTT	TRBV6-1	TRBJ2-3	-	-
CASSQVSRESYEQYF	TGCGCCAGCAGCCAAGTTTCTCGGGAATCCTACGAGCAGTACTTC	TRBV4-1	TRBJ2-7	-	-
CASSPSSGGAFLFF	TGTGCCAGCAGCCCCTCTAGCGGGGGGGCCTTTTTGTTCTTC	TRBV5-8	TRBJ2-1	TRBD2	-
CASSLGRAGVSGYTF	TGTGCCAGCAGCTTAGGGAGGGCCGGAGTTTCTGGCTACACCTTC	TRBV13	TRBJ1-2	-	-